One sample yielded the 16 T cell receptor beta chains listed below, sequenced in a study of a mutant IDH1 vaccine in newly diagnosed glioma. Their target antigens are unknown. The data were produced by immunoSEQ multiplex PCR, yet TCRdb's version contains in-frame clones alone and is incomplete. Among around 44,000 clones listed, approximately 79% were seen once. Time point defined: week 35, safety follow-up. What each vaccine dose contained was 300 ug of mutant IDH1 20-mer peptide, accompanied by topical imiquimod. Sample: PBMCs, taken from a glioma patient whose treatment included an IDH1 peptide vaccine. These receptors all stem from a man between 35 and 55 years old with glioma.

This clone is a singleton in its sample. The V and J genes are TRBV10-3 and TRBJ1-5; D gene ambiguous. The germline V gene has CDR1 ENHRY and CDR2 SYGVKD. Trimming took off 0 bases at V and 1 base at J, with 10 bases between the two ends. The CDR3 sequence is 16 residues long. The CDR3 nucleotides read TGTGCCATCAGTGAGTCATCGAAATGGAGCAATCAGCCCCAGCATTTT. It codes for CAISESSKWSNQPQHF.

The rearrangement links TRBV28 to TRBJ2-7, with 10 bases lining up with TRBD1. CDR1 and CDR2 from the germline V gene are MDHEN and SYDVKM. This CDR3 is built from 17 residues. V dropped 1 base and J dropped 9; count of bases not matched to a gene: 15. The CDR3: CASSLSSTGGYFGGQYF. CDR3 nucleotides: TGTGCCAGCAGTTTATCCTCGACAGGGGGCTACTTCGGGGGGCAGTACTTC. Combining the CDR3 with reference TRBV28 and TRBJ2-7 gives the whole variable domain DVKVTQSSRYLVKRTGEKVFLECVQDMDHENMFWYRQDPGLGLRLIYFSYDVKMKEKGDIPEGYSVSREKKERFSLILESASTNQTSMYLCASSLSSTGGYFGGQYFGPGTRLTVT.

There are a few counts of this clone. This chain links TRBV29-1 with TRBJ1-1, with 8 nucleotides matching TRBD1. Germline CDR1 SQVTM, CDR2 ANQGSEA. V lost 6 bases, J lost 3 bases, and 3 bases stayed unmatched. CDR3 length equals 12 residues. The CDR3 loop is CSVDRVYTEAFF. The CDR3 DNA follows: TGCAGCGTGGACAGGGTATACACTGAAGCTTTCTTT.

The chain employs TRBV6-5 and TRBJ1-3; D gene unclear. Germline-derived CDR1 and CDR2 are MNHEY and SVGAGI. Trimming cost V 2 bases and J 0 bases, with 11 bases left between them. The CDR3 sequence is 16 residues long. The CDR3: CASSYERPLSGNTIYF. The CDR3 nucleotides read TGTGCCAGCAGTTACGAGCGACCGCTCTCTGGAAACACCATATATTTT.

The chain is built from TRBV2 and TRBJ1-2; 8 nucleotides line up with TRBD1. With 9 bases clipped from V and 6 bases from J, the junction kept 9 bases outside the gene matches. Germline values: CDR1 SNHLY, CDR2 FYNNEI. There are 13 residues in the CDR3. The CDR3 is CARWPRGHHGYTF. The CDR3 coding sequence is TGTGCCAGGTGGCCCAGGGGGCACCATGGCTACACCTTC. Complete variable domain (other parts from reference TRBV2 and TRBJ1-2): EPEVTQTPSHQVTQMGQEVILRCVPISNHLYFYWYRQILGQKVEFLVSFYNNEISEKSEIFDDQFSVERPDGSNFTLKIRSTKLEDSAMYFCARWPRGHHGYTFGSGTRLTVV.

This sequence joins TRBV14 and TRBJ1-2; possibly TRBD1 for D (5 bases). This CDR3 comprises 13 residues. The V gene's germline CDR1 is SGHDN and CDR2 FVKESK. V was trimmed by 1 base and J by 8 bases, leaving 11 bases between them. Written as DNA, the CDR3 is TGTGCCAGCAGCCAAGGATTGGGACGGGGCTACACCTTC. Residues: CASSQGLGRGYTF.

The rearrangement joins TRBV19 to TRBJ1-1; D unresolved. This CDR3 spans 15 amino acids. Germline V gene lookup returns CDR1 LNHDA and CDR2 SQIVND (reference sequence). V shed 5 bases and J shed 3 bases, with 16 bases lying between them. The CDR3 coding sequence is TGTGCCAGTAGTTCCCCCGACGTGGTGGACACTGAAGCTTTCTTT. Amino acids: CASSSPDVVDTEAFF.

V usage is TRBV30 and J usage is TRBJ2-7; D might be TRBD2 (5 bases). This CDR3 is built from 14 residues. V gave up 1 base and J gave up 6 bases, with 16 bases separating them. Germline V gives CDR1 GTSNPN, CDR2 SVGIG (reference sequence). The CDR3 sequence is CAWSAGGGSREQYF. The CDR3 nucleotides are TGTGCCTGGAGTGCAGGAGGCGGGTCCCGCGAGCAGTACTTC. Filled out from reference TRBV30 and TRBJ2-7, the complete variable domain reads SQTIHQWPATLVQPVGSPLSLECTVEGTSNPNLYWYRQAAGRGLQLLFYSVGIGQISSEVPQNLSASRPQDRQFILSSKKLLLSDSGFYLCAWSAGGGSREQYFGPGTRLTVT.

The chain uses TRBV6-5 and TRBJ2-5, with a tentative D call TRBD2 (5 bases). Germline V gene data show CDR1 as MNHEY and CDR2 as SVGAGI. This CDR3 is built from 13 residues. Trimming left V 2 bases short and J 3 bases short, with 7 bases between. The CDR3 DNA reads TGTGCCAGCAGTTACGACGGGGAAGAGACCCAGTACTTC. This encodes CASSYDGEETQYF.

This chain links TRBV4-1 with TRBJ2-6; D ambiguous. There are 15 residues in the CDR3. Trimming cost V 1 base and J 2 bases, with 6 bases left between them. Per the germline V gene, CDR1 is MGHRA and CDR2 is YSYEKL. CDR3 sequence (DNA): TGCGCCAGCAGCCAAGGATCCACTGGGGCCAACGTCCTGACTTTC. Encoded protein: CASSQGSTGANVLTF.

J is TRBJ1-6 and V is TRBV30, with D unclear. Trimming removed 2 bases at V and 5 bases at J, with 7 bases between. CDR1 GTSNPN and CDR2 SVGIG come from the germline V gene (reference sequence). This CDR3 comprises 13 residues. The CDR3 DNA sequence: TGTGCCTGGAGTTTAGGGAATAATTCACCCCTCCACTTT. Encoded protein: CAWSLGNNSPLHF.

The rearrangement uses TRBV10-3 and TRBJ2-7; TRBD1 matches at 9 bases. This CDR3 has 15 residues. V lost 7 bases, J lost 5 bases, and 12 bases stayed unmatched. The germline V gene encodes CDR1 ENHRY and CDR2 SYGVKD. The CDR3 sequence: CAINGPGQGPDEQYF. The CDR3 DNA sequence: TGTGCCATCAACGGACCGGGACAGGGTCCCGACGAGCAGTACTTC.

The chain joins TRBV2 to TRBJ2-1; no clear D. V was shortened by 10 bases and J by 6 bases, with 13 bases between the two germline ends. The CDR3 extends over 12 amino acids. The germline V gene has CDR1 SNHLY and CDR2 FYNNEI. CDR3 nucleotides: TGTGCCACCCGTCCTAACGGCAATGAGCAGTTCTTC. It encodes CATRPNGNEQFF.

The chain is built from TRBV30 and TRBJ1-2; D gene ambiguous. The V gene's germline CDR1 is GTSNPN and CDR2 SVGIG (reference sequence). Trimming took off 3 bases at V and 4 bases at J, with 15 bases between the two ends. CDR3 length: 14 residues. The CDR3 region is CAWRARAAGYGYTF. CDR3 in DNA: TGTGCCTGGAGGGCCCGGGCAGCGGGCTATGGCTACACCTTC. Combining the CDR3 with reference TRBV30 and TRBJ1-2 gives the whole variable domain SQTIHQWPATLVQPVGSPLSLECTVEGTSNPNLYWYRQAAGRGLQLLFYSVGIGQISSEVPQNLSASRPQDRQFILSSKKLLLSDSGFYLCAWRARAAGYGYTFGSGTRLTVV.

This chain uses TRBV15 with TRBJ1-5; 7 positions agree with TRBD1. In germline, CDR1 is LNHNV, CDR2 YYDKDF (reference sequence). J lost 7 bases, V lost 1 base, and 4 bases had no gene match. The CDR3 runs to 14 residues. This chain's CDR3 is CATSRVGGRQPQHF. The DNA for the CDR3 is TGTGCCACCAGCAGAGTAGGGGGCAGGCAGCCCCAGCATTTT.

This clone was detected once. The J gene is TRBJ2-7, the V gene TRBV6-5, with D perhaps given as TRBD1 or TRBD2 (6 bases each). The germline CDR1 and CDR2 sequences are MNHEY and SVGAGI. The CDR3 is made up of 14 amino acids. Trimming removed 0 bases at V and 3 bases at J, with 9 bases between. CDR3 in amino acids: CASSYSGGGYEQYF. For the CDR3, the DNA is TGTGCCAGCAGTTACTCGGGGGGCGGCTACGAGCAGTACTTC.